The entry below gives a single TCR beta chain sequence along with its context. Its recognized antigen is unknown. Base quality data are lacking; no much larger clone is found one base away. This record comes from a study of cytomegalovirus exposure and HLA in healthy donors (dated by TCRdb to 2017 to 2019). Regarding the study in general: An earlier analysis of about 530 of the donors reported approximately 260 Gb of sequence data and some 110 million unique TCR beta sequences obtained from 180 million or so T cells. About 300 gigabases of sequencing data and around 80 million unique TCR sequences made up an early release that covered fewer than 650 HLA-typed donors. Of the approximately 400 genotyped donors, 81% fell in the genetic ancestry cluster associated with self-reported Caucasian donors. The aim of the study was to test whether cataloging public T cell receptors could identify signatures of past pathogen exposure. The T cell repertoires of several hundred subjects were profiled by immunosequencing and related to cytomegalovirus serostatus. A separate validation cohort of 100 to 150 different subjects was used in addition to the approximately 640-subject first cohort. The study combined high-throughput TCR immunosequencing, statistical association of individual TCRs with disease status, and machine learning to predict cytomegalovirus infection status. In a later analysis, previously published TCR beta repertoires from 600 to 850 donors were re-analyzed and high-resolution HLA genotyping was added so that TCR occurrence patterns could be studied. Rather than drawing on any new phenotypic data, the later analysis identified candidate immune exposures from TCR beta sequences and the way those sequences occurred across donors. An earlier analysis of 450 to 750 of the donors used high-throughput TCR beta sequencing to judge whether each TCR beta V gene segment behaved as functional or pseudogenic. Donor age, sex, ethnicity and CMV serostatus were compiled together with the repertoire data. A later genetic analysis took genome-wide SNP genotypes for about three fifths of the roughly 700 donors and used that subset as a discovery cohort. All discovery cohort repertoires had been generated using a single sequencing platform. Class I and class II HLA loci were covered by the typing at four-digit resolution. The number of donors typed differed by locus, with 629-630 for A, B, C, DRB1 and DQB1, more than 500 for DQA1, some 570 for DPA1, and some 450 for DPB1. Roughly five DR-DQ haplotypes were handled as single units for association and clustering because linkage in the cohort was strong. Across around 400 genotyped donors of the cohort, an average of about 250,000 unique TCR beta nucleotide sequences per donor were sequenced, and roughly a sixth of those sequences were non-productive. What the study reported, not specific to this receptor: In a later analysis, HLA-associated TCR beta chains were found to be more clonally expanded and to have lower generation probabilities than equally common non-associated chains. Most TCR sequences were observed very rarely across donors, whereas some public TCRs were present in many individuals. Sequencing depth was assumed to be roughly uniform across donors in the presence/absence analyses, though that assumption may not hold. Compared with the roughly 710-donor mean, donors in an Asian-associated ancestry cluster had fewer N-insertions in productive TCRs, according to a later genetic analysis. The cohort was sequenced for TCR beta chains only, and without alpha or paired-chain data the features that could be detected were limited. When HLA alleles, especially DR and DQ, strongly co-occurred, attributing TCR associations to individual alleles was difficult. The earlier analysis of approximately 540 of the donors excluded 15 to 20 rarely observed V segments, including chromosome 9 orphons, because counts were too low. A further reported finding was that TCR beta sequences accurately predicted the HLA-A and HLA-B alleles for most subjects in the first cohort. The only immune exposure information available for the cohort was CMV serostatus. Three of the identified cytomegalovirus-associated TCR beta chains were confirmed in vitro to be specific for cytomegalovirus antigens. A later analysis found that most CMV-associated TCR beta chains appeared HLA-restricted, with HLA associations seemingly driven largely by CMV exposure. Because the 87-base-pair reads could not distinguish some IMGT-functional V segments, including TRBV6-2 and TRBV6-3, those segments were excluded. According to a later analysis, parvovirus B19, influenza, CMV and Epstein-Barr virus appeared linked to several top co-occurrence clusters. According to a later analysis, TCR association rates differed among HLA loci, with DRB1 alleles showing the most associated TCRs and HLA-C alleles showing the fewest. In an earlier analysis of approximately 590 of the donors, most TCR beta V segments appeared in productive rearrangements about 90% or about 30% of the time, broadly matching IMGT annotations. Correlated functional status among segregating V segments might be attributable to linkage disequilibrium, but an unknown experimental factor could not be ruled out. An association between a missense DCLRE1C variant and V-gene and J-gene trimming of TCR beta chains was found in a later genetic analysis and replicated in an independent cohort. According to the authors, the approach could potentially be generalized to other disease states and immunological phenotypes. The study listed 164 TCR beta chains as associated with cytomegalovirus. A cluster of highly shared sequence variants was judged likely to be a technical artifact of the sequencing pipeline. The classifier was reported to diagnose cytomegalovirus status with high specificity and sensitivity in both the original cohort and the validation cohort. Because HLA typing was unavailable for some donors at each locus, only the typed subset was used in association tests. In a later analysis, some 18,000 TCR beta sequences were associated with specific HLA alleles at a false discovery rate of 0.05.

A distance of 16 bases separates the germline ends of V and J, which lose 6 bases and 5 bases respectively. From the germline V gene, CDR1 is MNHEY and CDR2 is SVGAGI. From its cysteine to its phenylalanine, the CDR3 spans 14 amino acids. The only DNA kept is the CDR3, 42 bases in frame from the first base. The cohort consisted of 666 healthy bone marrow donors. Cohort members were all nominally healthy when sampled, although unrecorded immune exposures were likely present. The donor was CMV seronegative and belonged to the group of 380 or so seronegative cohort members. A peripheral blood sample was collected from each donor, and TCR beta sequencing was performed on peripheral blood mononuclear cells. Genomic DNA was extracted from the blood cell samples with the Qiagen DNeasy Blood Extraction Kit. The method was the immunoSEQ multiplex PCR assay. The multiplex PCR relied on a mix of 60 forward primers for TCR Vbeta segments and 13 reverse primers for TCR Jbeta segments. The CDR3 region of rearranged TCR beta genes was amplified from genomic DNA with a multiplex PCR assay. The Illumina HiSeq System was used to sequence the amplified TCR beta libraries as 87-base-pair reads. The published analysis was carried out like this. Across the roughly 700 repertoires, a later analysis counted tens of millions of unique TCR beta chains, around 11 million of which were shared by at least two donors. A nearest-neighbor algorithm error-corrected the raw reads and collapsed the reads into unique sequences, merging closely related sequences to remove PCR and sequencing errors. Alignment of CDR3 sequences to IMGT reference sequences was used to assign V, D and J gene segments. For a sequence to be retained, at least a six-nucleotide match to both a V gene segment and a J gene segment was required. Rearrangements were called productive when the CDR3 lacked stop codons and stayed in frame with V and J; all others were non-productive. CDR3 was defined according to IMGT convention as the region running from the second conserved V-encoded cysteine to the conserved J-encoded phenylalanine. The earlier analysis of fewer than 750 of the donors excluded sequences that lacked an unambiguous match to a single V gene segment. In an earlier analysis of 450 to 750 of the donors, a V segment was called functional when productive rearrangements were above 56.7%, and segregating when the standard deviation between donors exceeded 5%. To diagnose cytomegalovirus status from the catalog of TCR beta chain sequences, a statistical classification framework was built. In a later analysis, V and J genes were assigned by comparing TCR nucleotide sequences against IMGT/GENE-DB human TR gene sequences. A later analysis assigned CDR3 sequences and most-parsimonious VDJ recombination scenarios with the TCRdist pipeline. In a later analysis, each TCR beta chain was defined by its CDR3 amino acid sequence together with its V-gene family, and reads lacking a unique V-gene family were excluded. In a later analysis, 450 to 600 highly shared, low-generation-probability nucleotide sequences were removed to address suspected cross-contamination and a sequencing artifact. For each public chain, a later analysis derived a clonal expansion index from normalized ranks of inferred template counts within each repertoire. A later analysis computed generation probabilities with a VDJ recombination model fitted to out-of-frame rearrangements, and checked the results against IGoR. In a later analysis, hypergeometric tests were used to score TCR-TCR, TCR-HLA and TCR-CMV co-occurrence, with a repertoire-size bias correction applied to TCR pairs. In a later analysis, false discovery rates were estimated by permuting HLA or CMV assignments 20 times. In a later analysis, co-occurring TCRs were grouped using DBSCAN, with TCRdist sequence similarity added in when clustering inside HLA-allele-positive subsets. For co-occurrence clustering, repertoires with fewer than 30,000 or more than 120,000 public chains were excluded, along with five or six repertoires with anomalous nucleotide sharing. TCRdb provides this immuneACCESS table in a form limited to in-frame rearrangements. Some clones are lacking; in checked studies, under half of them reflect an unresolved V gene, and why the rest are absent is not known. Clonal size and the V and J genes are those of that table, whereas D and trimming came from the DNA. For this sample the table gives under 200,000 clones, of which around 64% were detected only once. Together, the top ten hold 2.8% of the sample.

The sample taken for sequencing was PBMCs. The TCR was taken from a woman aged 30 to 39 in good health and CMV-seronegative. Here the chain combines TRBV6-5 and TRBJ2-5, with TRBD1 perhaps the D gene, on 7 matching bases. The sequenced DNA is TGTGCCAGCAGCACAGGGGCCGCGGGGGAGACCCAGTACTTC. Its protein is CASSTGAAGETQYF.